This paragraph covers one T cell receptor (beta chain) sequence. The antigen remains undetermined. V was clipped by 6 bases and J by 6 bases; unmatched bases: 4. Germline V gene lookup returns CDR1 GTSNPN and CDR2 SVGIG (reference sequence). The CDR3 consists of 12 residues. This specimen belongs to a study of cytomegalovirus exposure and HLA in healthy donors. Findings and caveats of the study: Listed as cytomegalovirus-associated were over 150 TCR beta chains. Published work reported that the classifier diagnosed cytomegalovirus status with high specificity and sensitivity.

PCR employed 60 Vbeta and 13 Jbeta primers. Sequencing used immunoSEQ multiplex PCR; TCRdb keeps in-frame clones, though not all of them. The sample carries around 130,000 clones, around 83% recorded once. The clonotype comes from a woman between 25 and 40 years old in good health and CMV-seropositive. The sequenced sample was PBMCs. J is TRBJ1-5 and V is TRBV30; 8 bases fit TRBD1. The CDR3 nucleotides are TGTGCCTGTGGGACAGGCAGTCAGCCCCAGCATTTT. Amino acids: CACGTGSQPQHF. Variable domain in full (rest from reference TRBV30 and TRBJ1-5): SQTIHQWPATLVQPVGSPLSLECTVEGTSNPNLYWYRQAAGRGLQLLFYSVGIGQISSEVPQNLSASRPQDRQFILSSKKLLLSDSGFYLCACGTGSQPQHFGDGTRLSIL.